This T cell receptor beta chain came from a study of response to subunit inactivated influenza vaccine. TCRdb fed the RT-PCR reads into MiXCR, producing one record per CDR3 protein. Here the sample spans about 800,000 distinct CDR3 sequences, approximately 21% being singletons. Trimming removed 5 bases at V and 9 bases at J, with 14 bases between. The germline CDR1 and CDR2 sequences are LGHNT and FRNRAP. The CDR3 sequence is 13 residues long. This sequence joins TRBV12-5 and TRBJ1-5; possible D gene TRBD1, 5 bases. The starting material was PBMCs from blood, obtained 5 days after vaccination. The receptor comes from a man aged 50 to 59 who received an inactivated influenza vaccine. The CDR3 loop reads CASGQEGRGPQHF. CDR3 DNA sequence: TGTGCTAGTGGTCAAGAGGGGAGGGGGCCCCAGCATTTT.